This TCR beta chain was documented in a study of control samples from healthy donors and cancer patients. The repertoire was sequenced with immunoSEQ multiplex PCR; TCRdb's copy has only in-frame clones and lacks some. The table lists approximately 150,000 clones, around 88% of them singletons. The CDR3 covers 13 residues. Trimming shortened V by 5 bases and J by 4 bases, and 14 bases separated the two germline ends. Germline V CDR1 and CDR2: GTSNPN, SVGIG (reference sequence). Sequenced sample: blood. This TCR was recovered from a man younger than 35 in good health. The chain combines TRBV30 with TRBJ1-2; D not resolved. CDR3 bases: TGTGCCTGGGATCGGCAATTTCCCTATGGCTACACCTTC. The encoded protein is CAWDRQFPYGYTF.